These 23 T cell receptor beta chains originate from one sample sequenced in a study of T cell repertoires in cytomegalovirus infection. In TCRdb, the reads were re-called with MiXCR into one record per CDR3 protein. The sample lists about 180,000 distinct CDR3 sequences; approximately 15% were seen once. Sequencing used PBMCs. The receptors originated from a human donor in good health (CMV status not recorded). Some clones in this sample may be carry-over from other donors' samples.

This clonotype has at least ten counts. The V call is TRBV24-1, the J call TRBJ2-3; D is possibly TRBD2 (6 bases). CDR1 and CDR2 (germline): KGHDR, SFDVKD. CDR3 length: 16 residues. V lost 4 bases and J 2 bases, leaving 15 bases between the germline ends. The DNA of the CDR3 is TGTGCCACCAGTGACCGAGCCGGAGGGGCCACAGATACGCAGTATTTT. Encoded protein: CATSDRAGGATDTQYF.

This clonotype was counted many times. The chain combines TRBV12-3 or TRBV12-4 with TRBJ1-2; a weak D match, TRBD1 (5 bases). The CDR3 runs to 13 residues. The V end lost 3 bases, the J end lost 8 bases, and 13 bases lay between the germline ends. DNA for the CDR3: TGTGCCAGCAGTTTCAACCAGGGAGGCGGCTACACCTTC. Translating gives CASSFNQGGGYTF.

The chain recombines TRBV5-6 with TRBJ2-7, with TRBD1 as a possible D gene (8 bases). The CDR3 contains 18 residues. V was pared by 0 bases and J by 6 bases, with 25 bases between. CDR1 is SGHDT, CDR2 YYEEEE, per germline. The CDR3 region has the DNA TGTGCCAGCAGCTTGGTGCGACAGGGGCCCGGACTAGAAGTCGAGCAGTACTTC. This encodes CASSLVRQGPGLEVEQYF.

This chain joins TRBV28 and TRBJ2-2; 7 bases match TRBD1. The CDR3 loop spans 17 amino acids. CDR1 and CDR2 (germline): MDHEN, SYDVKM. V shed 1 base, J shed 2 bases, and the junction held 7 bases outside the gene matches. Here the CDR3 reads CASSLSRGRLNTGELFF. As DNA, the CDR3 is TGTGCCAGCAGTTTATCAAGGGGGCGTTTAAACACCGGGGAGCTGTTTTTT.

The chain links TRBV3-1 to TRBJ2-7; maybe TRBD1 (5 bases). The CDR3 extends over 12 amino acids. V was pared by 2 bases and J by 9 bases, with 11 bases between. CDR1 and CDR2 from the germline V gene are LGHDT and YNNKEL (reference sequence). CDR3 nucleotides: TGTGCCAGCAGCCAACAGGGATTGGGGCAGTACTTC. This codes for CASSQQGLGQYF.

This clonotype has more than one count but fewer than ten. J is TRBJ1-6 and V is TRBV18, with D perhaps matching TRBD1 (6 bases). The ends were cut back, 0 bases at V and 8 bases at J, with 14 bases in the middle. CDR3 length equals 16 residues. From germline, CDR1 is KGHSH and CDR2 LQKENI. In nucleotides, the CDR3 is TGTGCCAGCTCACCACCGGGGGGGCGCCGCGATTCACCCCTCCACTTT. It translates to CASSPPGGRRDSPLHF.

V and J are TRBV20-1 and TRBJ1-5; D unclear. The CDR3 runs 14 residues. Germline CDR1 reads DFQATT; CDR2 reads SNEGSKA (reference sequence). Between the trimmed V and J ends, which lost 6 bases and 1 base, there was a span of 13 bases. CDR3: CSAADPGSNQPQHF. The CDR3 DNA reads TGCAGTGCGGCCGACCCTGGGAGCAATCAGCCCCAGCATTTT.

This clonotype turned up a few times. This sequence joins TRBV5-1 and TRBJ2-1, with TRBD2 matching 11 bases. With V trimmed by 0 bases and J by 4 bases, 6 bases remained unmatched. The germline V gene has CDR1 SGHRS and CDR2 YFSETQ. The CDR3 is made up of 17 amino acids. DNA for the CDR3: TGCGCCAGCAGCTTGGAGGTTAGCGGGGGGGGATACAATGAGCAGTTCTTC. Amino acids: CASSLEVSGGGYNEQFF.

This clonotype was seen ten or more times. The chain couples TRBV5-4 to TRBJ2-7, with a possible D match to TRBD1 (5 bases). The germline V and J ends were trimmed by 3 bases and 4 bases, with 11 bases remaining between them. Looked up from germline, CDR1 is SGHNT and CDR2 is YYREEE (reference sequence). CDR3 size: 13 residues. The CDR3 reads CASSSGRVYEQYF. The CDR3 coding sequence is TGTGCCAGCAGCTCGGGCAGGGTATACGAGCAGTACTTC. Looking up the rest from reference TRBV5-4 and TRBJ2-7 gives the full variable domain: ETGVTQSPTHLIKTRGQQVTLRCSSQSGHNTVSWYQQALGQGPQFIFQYYREEENGRGNFPPRFSGLQFPNYSSELNVNALELDDSALYLCASSSGRVYEQYFGPGTRLTVT.

The chain couples TRBV29-1 to TRBJ1-4, with D possibly TRBD1 on 5 matching bases. The CDR3 is made up of 14 amino acids. CDR1 is SQVTM and CDR2 is ANQGSEA in the germline V gene. Between the trimmed V and J ends, which lost 5 bases and 5 bases, there was a span of 15 bases. This chain's CDR3 is CSVRGGGLNEKLFF. The CDR3 DNA follows: TGCAGCGTTCGGGGGGGGGGACTGAATGAAAAACTGTTTTTT.

This clonotype was seen repeatedly, ten times or more. This sequence joins TRBV7-2 and TRBJ2-7, with 10 positions matching TRBD1. Germline values: CDR1 SGHTA, CDR2 FQGNSA. The length of the CDR3 is 18 residues. V lost 3 bases, J lost 6 bases, and 17 bases stayed unmatched. CDR3 DNA: TGTGCCAGCAGCTTCCGGGACAGGGGTCCCGCCGATATAATCGAGCAGTACTTC. This encodes CASSFRDRGPADIIEQYF.

The V call is TRBV7-2, the J call TRBJ1-2; D is perhaps TRBD1 (5 bases). The V gene's germline CDR1 is SGHTA and CDR2 FQGNSA. CDR3 length: 14 residues. Trimming took off 5 bases at V and 2 bases at J, with 12 bases between the two ends. The CDR3 nucleotides are TGTGCCAGCAGCCCTGGACAAGACAACTATGGCTACACCTTC. Amino acids: CASSPGQDNYGYTF.

This clonotype appeared a few times. This CDR3 reads CASRGQGRSGANVLTF. The CDR3 DNA sequence: TGTGCCAGCAGGGGGCAGGGAAGGTCTGGGGCCAACGTCCTGACTTTC. V gene TRBV6-2 or TRBV6-3 combines with J gene TRBJ2-6, with D possibly TRBD1 on 5 matching bases. CDR1 MNHEY and CDR2 SVGEGT come from the germline V gene. Trimming removed 6 bases at V and 1 base at J, with 13 bases between. The CDR3 sequence is 16 residues long.

In this sample, this clonotype turned up many times. The chain carries TRBV7-8 and TRBJ2-2; 8 bases agree with TRBD1. V lost 4 bases to trimming and J lost 2 bases; unmatched junction nucleotides: 9. This CDR3 contains 17 residues. The germline V gene has CDR1 SGHVS and CDR2 FQNEAQ. The CDR3 spells CASSYPRTGINTGELFF. In nucleotides, the CDR3 is TGTGCCAGCAGCTACCCACGGACAGGGATTAACACCGGGGAGCTGTTTTTT.

This clonotype came up a few times. V gene TRBV12-3 or TRBV12-4 combines with J gene TRBJ1-1; D remains ambiguous. CDR3 length: 16 residues. Deletions cut 2 bases from V and 8 bases from J, with 21 bases between. CDR3 coding DNA: TGTGCCAGCAGTTTAACGGTCTCGGATCAGTCACCCGAAGCTTTCTTT. It codes for CASSLTVSDQSPEAFF.

DNA of the CDR3: TGTGCCAGCAGTAGGGGGGTGGACCAGCAGTTCTTC. Translated: CASSRGVDQQFF. The chain joins TRBV7-2 to TRBJ2-1, with D perhaps assigned TRBD1 or TRBD2 (6 bases each). V was trimmed by 6 bases and J by 11 bases, leaving 14 bases between them. CDR1 and CDR2 (germline): SGHTA, FQGNSA. The CDR3 has 12 amino acids. The full variable domain, in which reference TRBV7-2 and TRBJ2-1 provide the parts outside the CDR3, is GAGVSQSPSNKVTEKGKDVELRCDPISGHTALYWYRQSLGQGLEFLIYFQGNSAPDKSGLPSDRFSAERTGGSVSTLTIQRTQQEDSAVYLCASSRGVDQQFFGPGTRLTVL.

The chain couples TRBV5-1 to TRBJ1-1; perhaps TRBD1 as D (6 bases). Trimming removed 7 bases from V and 8 bases from J, with 15 bases in between. Germline V gives CDR1 SGHRS, CDR2 YFSETQ. The CDR3 loop spans 12 amino acids. CDR3 coding DNA: TGCGCCAGCCAATCCCTCGGGGGCGAAGCTTTCTTT. Its translation: CASQSLGGEAFF.

The table lists this clonotype with many counts. The chain has TRBV7-2 and TRBJ2-3; D is ambiguous. The CDR3 sequence is 15 residues long. V shed 5 bases and J shed 2 bases, with 14 bases lying between them. The germline CDR1 and CDR2 sequences are SGHTA and FQGNSA. CDR3 sequence reads: CASSPMGGTTDTQYF. The CDR3, as DNA: TGTGCCAGCAGCCCTATGGGCGGAACCACAGATACGCAGTATTTT.

J is TRBJ2-7 and V is TRBV7-9; TRBD1 matches at 9 bases. V shed 4 bases, J shed 0 bases, and the junction held 13 bases outside the gene matches. This CDR3 has 18 residues. Germline V gene sequence: CDR1 SEHNR, CDR2 FQNEAQ (reference sequence). CDR3 loop: CASSSLQTPGQGSYEQYF. The CDR3 DNA reads TGTGCCAGCAGCTCCCTTCAAACCCCGGGACAGGGCTCCTACGAGCAGTACTTC. The full variable domain, its missing parts supplied by reference TRBV7-9 and TRBJ2-7, is DTGVSQNPRHKITKRGQNVTFRCDPISEHNRLYWYRQTLGQGPEFLTYFQNEAQLEKSRLLSDRFSAERPKGSFSTLEIQRTEQGDSAMYLCASSSLQTPGQGSYEQYFGPGTRLTVT.

This clonotype has more than one count but fewer than ten. The chain carries TRBV7-8 and TRBJ1-5; no firm D call. Germline CDR1 SGHVS, CDR2 FQNEAQ. The CDR3 spans 16 residues. Deletions cut 1 base from V and 0 bases from J, with 10 bases between. In DNA, the CDR3 is TGTGCCAGCAGCTTAGGGGCAGCCTATAGCAATCAGCCCCAGCATTTT. Amino acids: CASSLGAAYSNQPQHF.

V and J are TRBV18 and TRBJ2-7, with D maybe TRBD1 (6 bases). In germline, CDR1 is KGHSH, CDR2 LQKENI. This CDR3 is built from 15 residues. Trimming left V 6 bases short and J 5 bases short, with 20 bases between. CDR3 in DNA: TGTGCCAGCTCCCCAGACGGGGCAGGGGAGAACGAGCAGTACTTC. It codes for CASSPDGAGENEQYF. The full variable domain, with the rest looked up from reference TRBV18 and TRBJ2-7, is NAGVMQNPRHLVRRRGQEARLRCSPMKGHSHVYWYRQLPEEGLKFMVYLQKENIIDESGMPKERFSAEFPKEGPSILRIQQVVRGDSAAYFCASSPDGAGENEQYFGPGTRLTVT.

V is TRBV18 and J is TRBJ2-7, with 10 positions matching TRBD1. Germline V gene data show CDR1 as KGHSH and CDR2 as LQKENI. This CDR3 contains 15 residues. V trimming: 5 bases; J trimming: 7 bases; junction bases outside the gene matches: 11. The CDR3 reads CASSTFPGQGREQYF. CDR3 sequence (DNA): TGTGCCAGCTCAACCTTTCCGGGACAGGGGAGAGAGCAGTACTTC.

The rearrangement joins TRBV12-3 or TRBV12-4 to TRBJ2-2; D perhaps matches TRBD2 (6 bases). The V gene lost 7 bases and the J gene lost 6 bases, with 15 bases spanning the gap. This CDR3 comprises 14 residues. CDR3 in amino acids: CASISLGLPGELFF. The CDR3 DNA follows: TGTGCCAGCATAAGTCTGGGACTCCCCGGGGAGCTGTTTTTT.